This T cell receptor beta chain emerged from a study of blood T cells in healthy people across ages. Combining a sample-barcoded 5' primer with a J-beta primer mix, a second PCR ran for roughly 7 to 11 cycles. One entry per CDR3 protein, called by TCRdb with MiXCR from the 5' RACE reads. Counted here are some 550,000 distinct CDR3 sequences, around 48% occurring once; the ten biggest clones make up about 26%. J lost 6 bases, V lost 6 bases, and 16 bases had no gene match. Germline loops: CDR1 WSHSY, CDR2 SAAADI. The CDR3 length is 16 residues. What was sequenced was blood. This TCR derives from an elderly man in good health. The chain combines TRBV10-2 with TRBJ2-7, with TRBD2 identical over 8 bases. The CDR3 region is CASSLPQGLVAGEQYF. As DNA, the CDR3 is TGCGCCAGCAGCCTCCCCCAGGGACTAGTTGCGGGCGAGCAGTACTTC.